This T cell receptor (beta chain) was captured by sequencing in a study of T cells expressing NK-cell markers. On the study more broadly: Obtained from sorted CD3+CD56+NKG2C+, CD3+CD56+NKG2C- and CD3+CD56-NKG2C+ T cells were the TCR beta repertoires. HCMV seropositivity marked most of the eight sequenced donors; one was seronegative.

The CDR3 loop spans 13 amino acids. In generating TCR beta cDNA, 5'RACE template switching with UMIs was used. TCRdb re-called the 5' RACE reads; every CDR3 protein appears as one record, without DNA. The sample spans under 600,000 distinct CDR3 sequences; the ten largest clones claim over 1.3%. The J gene is TRBJ2-1, the V gene TRBV1. TRBV1 is a recognized pseudogene. Sequencing used blood T cells: a sorted CD56 or NKG2C T cell subset, CD4+ or CD8+ T cells, or bulk PBMC T cells (not recorded which). This clonotype was sampled from a woman aged 45 to 65 in good health. The CDR3 here is CTSSFHWEWEQFF.